The 2 T cell receptor beta chains reported below all come from one sample, sequenced in a study of blood T cell repertoires in COVID-19. Assay: immunoSEQ multiplex PCR; the TCRdb copy retains only in-frame clones and omits some. Among 150,000 to 200,000 clones listed, approximately 88% were seen once. The sample was PBMCs or T cells enriched from blood (not recorded which). The receptor source for this set is a woman aged 45-59 years who had recovered from COVID-19.

The gene calls are TRBV12-3 or TRBV12-4 and TRBJ1-2; 9 bases are a match to TRBD1. V trimming: 4 bases; J trimming: 8 bases; junction bases outside the gene matches: 5. CDR3 length: 13 residues. CDR3 protein: CASSSADRGGYTF. The CDR3 DNA is TGTGCCAGCAGTTCCGCGGACAGGGGAGGCTACACCTTC.

The J gene is TRBJ1-6, the V gene TRBV27; 8 nucleotides line up with TRBD1. The germline V gene encodes CDR1 MNHEY and CDR2 SMNVEV (reference sequence). The CDR3 covers 15 residues. Losses at the gene ends were 8 bases for V and 10 bases for J; bases not matched to a gene: 13. CDR3 bases: TGTGCCAGCGGCCCGCAGGGGGCGTCCCGCTCACCCCTCCACTTT. It codes for CASGPQGASRSPLHF.